This is a list of T cell receptor beta chains from one sample in a study of T cells in Graves' hyperthyroidism and ophthalmopathy. TCRdb re-derived calls from the multiplex PCR reads in MiXCR, one entry per CDR3 protein. The sample carries about 350,000 distinct CDR3 sequences, less than 20% recorded once. The sample was blood. Receptors originate from a woman between 40 and 50 years old with Graves' ophthalmopathy. CDR3s include the opening cysteine and the closing phenylalanine or tryptophan. D genes are given only for firm matches. Clone size is not always given. Where it is, it says once, few, many or a class for expanded clones.

cdr3_aa | cdr3_nt | d_call | clone_size | j_call | v_call
CASSLFRGPLDKNIQYF | TGTGCCAGCAGCTTATTCAGGGGGCCTTTGGACAAAAACATTCAGTACTTC | TRBD1 | many | TRBJ2-4 | TRBV11-2
CASSTAGTGAQPQHF | TGTGCCAGCAGTACGGCCGGGACAGGGGCTCAGCCCCAGCATTTT | TRBD1 | NA | TRBJ1-5 | TRBV6-1
CASSFRTGWEAEQYF | TGTGCCAGCAGTTTTCGGACAGGATGGGAAGCCGAGCAGTACTTC | TRBD1 | NA | TRBJ2-7 | TRBV27
CASSAAEGTGELFF | TGTGCCAGCAGCGCGGCGGAAGGGACCGGGGAGCTGTTTTTT | NA | many | TRBJ2-2 | TRBV9
CATSRDRGNTIYF | TGTGCCACCAGCAGAGATCGTGGAAACACCATATATTTT | NA | many | TRBJ1-3 | TRBV15
CASSLLREKGETQYF | TGTGCCAGCAGTTTATTGAGGGAAAAGGGAGAGACCCAGTACTTC | NA | many | TRBJ2-5 | TRBV28
CASSYLGGVLETQYF | TGTGCCAGCAGCTACCTGGGGGGGGTTTTAGAGACCCAGTACTTC | TRBD2 | many | TRBJ2-5 | TRBV7-8
CSARDFLGGSDYEQYF | TGCAGTGCTAGAGATTTTTTGGGGGGGTCGGACTACGAGCAGTACTTC | TRBD2 | many | TRBJ2-7 | TRBV20-1
CASRTGGVSTEAFF | TGTGCCAGCAGGACAGGGGGTGTATCCACTGAAGCTTTCTTT | TRBD1 | many | TRBJ1-1 | TRBV28
CSVEGGVTPPYEQYF | TGCAGCGTTGAGGGAGGGGTCACTCCCCCCTACGAGCAGTACTTC | TRBD2 | NA | TRBJ2-7 | TRBV29-1
CASHLAGTEVSYEQYF | TGTGCCAGCCATCTCGCCGGGACGGAAGTCTCCTACGAGCAGTACTTC | NA | many | TRBJ2-7 | TRBV6-1
CATSNRDYEQYF | TGTGCCACCAGTAACCGGGACTACGAGCAGTACTTC | NA | many | TRBJ2-7 | TRBV24-1
CASSDRRPQGYYEQYF | TGTGCCAGCAGTGACCGAAGGCCACAGGGGTACTACGAGCAGTACTTC | TRBD1 | few | TRBJ2-7 | TRBV6-4
CASRMRKQETQYF | TGTGCCAGTAGAATGCGGAAACAAGAGACCCAGTACTTC | NA | many | TRBJ2-5 | TRBV19